The clone carrying this TCR beta chain was found once. Germline V gene lookup returns CDR1 SNHLY and CDR2 FYNNEI. The CDR3 is 14 residues long. The germline V and J ends were trimmed by 3 bases and 8 bases, with 16 bases remaining between them. These data originate in a study of blood T cell repertoires in COVID-19. Assay used: immunoSEQ multiplex PCR; TCRdb lists only in-frame clones, some missing. The sample lists more than 110,000 clones, around 78% occurring once. This clonotype was obtained from a woman older than 75 with active or convalescent COVID-19. V is TRBV2 and J is TRBJ1-2; no firm D call. The sample consisted of peripheral blood. The DNA of the CDR3 is TGTGCCAGCAGTGAGGCCCGGTCTCAGAGGGGCTACACCTTC. Its protein product is CASSEARSQRGYTF.